The clone carrying this T cell receptor beta chain was seen only a few times. Its antigen is undetermined. This sample is drawn from a study of beta chain features in type 1 diabetes. CDR1 MRHNA and CDR2 SNTAGT come from the germline V gene. V gave up 5 bases and J gave up 5 bases, with 12 bases separating them. The CDR3 extends over 13 amino acids. Expressed TCRB transcripts were sequenced because the entire RNA isolate underwent reverse transcription. Clones were read by immunoSEQ multiplex PCR, and TCRdb kept only the in-frame ones, dropping some. The table lists a few hundred thousand clones, about 10% of them singletons, with approximately 0.55% in the top ten. Study results and limitations: Type 1 diabetes patients had moderately but significantly shorter TCRB CDR3s in all four CD4+ subsets.

The TCR sequence derives from a man aged 25 to 40 with type 1 diabetes. The J gene is TRBJ1-1, the V gene TRBV6-4; D possibly corresponds to TRBD1 (5 bases). Sequencing was carried out using central memory CD4+ T cells from blood. CDR3 in amino acids: CASSRQQETEAFF. CDR3 bases: TGTGCCAGCAGTCGACAACAGGAGACTGAAGCTTTCTTT.